This TCR beta chain was profiled in a study of T cell clonotyping in hematopoietic cell transplantation (dated by TCRdb to about 2021). With regard to the full study: In the study, roughly 140 blood samples were gathered from 35 consecutive transplant recipients and their related donors. Patient recruitment ran from late 2015 to early 2017, and follow-up continued until late 2020 or death.

TCR beta CDR3 regions were amplified from genomic DNA with the immunoSEQ assay, a bias-controlled multiplex PCR using V- and J-specific primers. A second PCR step added a proprietary barcode and Illumina adapter sequences to the CDR3 amplicons. CDR3 libraries were sequenced on an Illumina MiSeq instrument. The paper's data handling went like this. Export and quality control were done with immunoSEQ Analyzer 3.0, while downstream analyses used R Bioconductor and Immunarch. Only productive rearrangements in the normalized downsampled data set were used to calculate repertoire metrics. Pathologically expanded clonotypes were defined as those larger than 5 templates in the normalized cohort. Repertoire diversity was measured with the Inverse Simpson Index. The non-normalized data set was used for CMV-specificity analyses so that all clonotypes could be captured. In its TCRdb copy, this immuneACCESS table keeps in-frame sequences only and misses some clones. Where compared with another copy, unresolved V genes explain less than half of these, and the others have no known cause. That table is the source of V, J and clone size, and D and trimming were worked out from the DNA. Present in this sample are roughly 15,000 clones, 85% to 90% of which were seen just once. The top ten clonotypes cover more than 3.5% of the sample.

With respect to this clone: Its antigen is currently not known. No qualities accompany the bases; no much larger clone lies one base away.

V and J lose 0 bases and 4 bases, and a span of 4 bases separates them. The CDR3 measures 13 amino acids from cysteine to phenylalanine. The read is trimmed to its CDR3 DNA, 39 bases read in frame from base 1. The CDR1 and CDR2 encoded by the germline V gene are LGHNA and YSLEER. The time point label for this specimen denotes: 100 days after allo-HCT. Blood from recipients was drawn about 28 days before transplant and again at days 30, 100 and 180 after transplant. Using Nuclei Lysis Solution, genomic DNA was extracted from unfractionated peripheral blood mononuclear cells that were either fresh or cryopreserved. On the study overall, not on this receptor specifically: The sample size was limited and the cells went unsorted, which meant the CD4 and CD8 repertoire contributions could not be told apart. Recipient TCR diversity fell after transplant, with pathologically expanded clonotypes rising progressively from day 30 to day 180. Inverse Simpson Index values from donors and from recipients before transplant predicted broader TCR repertoire diversity after transplant. Just a small fraction of recipient repertoires overlapped with donor repertoires, and more than 95% appeared de novo at the given depth.

The sequence links TRBV4-3 to TRBJ1-3, with the D gene not clear enough to name. This clonotype originated in a male patient aged 60-69 years who had an allogeneic stem cell transplant from a related donor, so the T cells may come from the graft donor. Some clones in this sample may be carry-over from other donors' samples. This specimen was PBMCs, taken 100 days after allogeneic stem cell transplant. The CDR3 sequence is CASSQDRGNTIYF. The DNA is TGCGCCAGCAGCCAAGACAGGGGAAACACCATATATTTT.